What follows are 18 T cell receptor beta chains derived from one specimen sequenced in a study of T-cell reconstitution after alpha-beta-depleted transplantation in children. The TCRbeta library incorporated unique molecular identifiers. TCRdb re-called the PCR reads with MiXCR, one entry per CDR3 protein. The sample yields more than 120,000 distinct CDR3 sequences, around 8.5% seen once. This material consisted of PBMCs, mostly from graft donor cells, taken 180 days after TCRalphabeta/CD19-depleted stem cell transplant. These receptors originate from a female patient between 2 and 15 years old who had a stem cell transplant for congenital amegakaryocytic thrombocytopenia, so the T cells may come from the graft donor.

For the CDR3, the DNA is TGTGCCAGCAATAGCCAGGGACAGGGGGCGCGGGAGCAGTACTTC. This gives the protein CASNSQGQGAREQYF. The gene calls are TRBV28 and TRBJ2-7; 12 bases match TRBD1. The CDR3 has 15 residues. CDR1 and CDR2 (germline): MDHEN, SYDVKM. Trimming at V came to 7 bases and at J to 7 bases, leaving 11 bases not matched to a gene.

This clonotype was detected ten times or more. CDR3 in DNA: TGCAGTGCTAGTAACCAGGAAGAGACCCAGTACTTC. It is translated as CSASNQEETQYF. This sequence joins TRBV20-1 and TRBJ2-5; D not certain. V was clipped by 3 bases and J by 3 bases, with 8 bases between them. This CDR3 has 12 residues. Germline loops: CDR1 DFQATT, CDR2 SNEGSKA (reference sequence).

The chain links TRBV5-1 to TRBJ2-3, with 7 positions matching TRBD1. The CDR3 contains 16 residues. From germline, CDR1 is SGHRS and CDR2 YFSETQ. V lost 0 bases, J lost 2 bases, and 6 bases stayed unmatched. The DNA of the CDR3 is TGCGCCAGCAGCTTGGCCAGGGACAGTACCACAGATACGCAGTATTTT. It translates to CASSLARDSTTDTQYF.

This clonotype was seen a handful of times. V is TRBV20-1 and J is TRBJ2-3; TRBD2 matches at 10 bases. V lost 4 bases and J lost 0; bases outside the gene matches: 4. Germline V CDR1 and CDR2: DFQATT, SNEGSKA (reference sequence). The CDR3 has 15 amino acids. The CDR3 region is CSAKKTSGSTDTQYF. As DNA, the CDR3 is TGCAGTGCTAAAAAGACTAGCGGGAGCACAGATACGCAGTATTTT.

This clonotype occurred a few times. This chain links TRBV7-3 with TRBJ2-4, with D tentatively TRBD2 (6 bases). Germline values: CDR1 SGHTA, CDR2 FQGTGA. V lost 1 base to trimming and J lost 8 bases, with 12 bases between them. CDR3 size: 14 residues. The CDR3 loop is CASSLNGGIDIQYF. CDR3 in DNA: TGTGCCAGCAGCTTAAACGGGGGTATCGACATTCAGTACTTC.

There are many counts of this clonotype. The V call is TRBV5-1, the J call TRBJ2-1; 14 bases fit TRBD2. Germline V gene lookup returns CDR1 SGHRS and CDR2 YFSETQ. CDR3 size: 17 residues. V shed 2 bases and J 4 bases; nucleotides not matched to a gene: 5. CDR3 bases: TGCGCCAGCAGCTTTCGACTAGCGGGGGGGCGGTACAATGAGCAGTTCTTC. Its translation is CASSFRLAGGRYNEQFF.

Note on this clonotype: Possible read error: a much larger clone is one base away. The CDR3, as DNA: TGTGCCAGCAGCTTTACGGGACAGGGGGCTCTTGGCTACACCTTC. It specifies CASSFTGQGALGYTF. The chain uses TRBV7-2 and TRBJ1-2; 12 nucleotides align to TRBD1. Germline V gene sequence: CDR1 SGHTA, CDR2 FQGNSA. The CDR3 is 15 residues long. Trimming took 3 bases from V and 7 from J; bases not matched to a gene: 6.

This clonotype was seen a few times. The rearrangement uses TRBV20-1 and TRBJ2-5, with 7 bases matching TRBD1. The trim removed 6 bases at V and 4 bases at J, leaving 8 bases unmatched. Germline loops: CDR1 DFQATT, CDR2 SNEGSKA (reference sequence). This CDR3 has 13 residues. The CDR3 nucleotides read TGCAGTGCAGAGACAGGGATGGGAGAGACCCAGTACTTC. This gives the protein CSAETGMGETQYF.

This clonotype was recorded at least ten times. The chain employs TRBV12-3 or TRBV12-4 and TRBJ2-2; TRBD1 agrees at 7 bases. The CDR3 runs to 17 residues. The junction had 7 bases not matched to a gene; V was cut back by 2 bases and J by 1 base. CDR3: CASSLSSGTVNTGELFF. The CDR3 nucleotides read TGTGCCAGCAGTTTAAGTTCCGGGACAGTGAACACCGGGGAGCTGTTTTTT.

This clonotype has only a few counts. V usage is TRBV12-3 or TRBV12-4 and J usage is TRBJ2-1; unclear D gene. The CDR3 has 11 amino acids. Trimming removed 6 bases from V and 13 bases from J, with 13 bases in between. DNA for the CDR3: TGTGCCAGCAGCCTCGACAAGCGACAGTTCTTC. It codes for CASSLDKRQFF.

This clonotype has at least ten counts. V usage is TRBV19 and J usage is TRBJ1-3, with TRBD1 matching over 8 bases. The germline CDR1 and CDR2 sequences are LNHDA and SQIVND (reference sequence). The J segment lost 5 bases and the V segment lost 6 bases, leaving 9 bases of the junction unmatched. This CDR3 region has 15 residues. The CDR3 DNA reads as TGTGCCAGTAGGGCTCCGACAGGGGACCGAAACACCATATATTTT. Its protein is CASRAPTGDRNTIYF.

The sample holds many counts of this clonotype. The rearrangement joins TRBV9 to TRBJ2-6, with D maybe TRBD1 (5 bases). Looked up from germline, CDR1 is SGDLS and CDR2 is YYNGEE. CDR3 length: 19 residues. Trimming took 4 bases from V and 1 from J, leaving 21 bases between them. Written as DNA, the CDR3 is TGTGCCAGCAGCTTCCCCCCAGGGAAAGGGGCATCTGGGGCCAACGTCCTGACTTTC. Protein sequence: CASSFPPGKGASGANVLTF.

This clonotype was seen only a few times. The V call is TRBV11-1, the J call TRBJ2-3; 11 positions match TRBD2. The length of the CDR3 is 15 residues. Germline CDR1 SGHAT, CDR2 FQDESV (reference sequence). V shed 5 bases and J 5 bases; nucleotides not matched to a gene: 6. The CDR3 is CASSPLAGVGDTQYF. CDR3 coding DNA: TGTGCCAGCAGCCCACTAGCGGGAGTCGGAGATACGCAGTATTTT.

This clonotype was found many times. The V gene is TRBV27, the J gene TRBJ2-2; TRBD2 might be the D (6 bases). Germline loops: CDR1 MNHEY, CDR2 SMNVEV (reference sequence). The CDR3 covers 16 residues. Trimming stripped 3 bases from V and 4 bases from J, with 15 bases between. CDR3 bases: TGTGCCAGCAGTTTGGTCTCGCGGGGATTCACCGGGGAGCTGTTTTTT. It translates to CASSLVSRGFTGELFF.

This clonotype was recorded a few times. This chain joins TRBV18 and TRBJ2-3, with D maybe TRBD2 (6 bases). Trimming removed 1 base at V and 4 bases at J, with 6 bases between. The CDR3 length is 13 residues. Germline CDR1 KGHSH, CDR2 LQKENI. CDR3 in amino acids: CASSPREADTQYF. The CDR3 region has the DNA TGTGCCAGCTCACCACGGGAGGCAGATACGCAGTATTTT.

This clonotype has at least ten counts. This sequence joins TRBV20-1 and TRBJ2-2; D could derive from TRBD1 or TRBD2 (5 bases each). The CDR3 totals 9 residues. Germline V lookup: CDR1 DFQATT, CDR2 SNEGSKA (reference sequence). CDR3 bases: TGCCAGAGGGGCGGGGAGCTGTTTTTT. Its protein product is CQRGGELFF.

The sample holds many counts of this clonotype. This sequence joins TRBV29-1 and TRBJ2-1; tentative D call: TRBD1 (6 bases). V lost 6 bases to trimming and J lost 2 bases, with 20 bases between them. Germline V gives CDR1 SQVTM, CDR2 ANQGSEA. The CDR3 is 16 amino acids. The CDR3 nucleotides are TGCAGCGTGCAGGGGATGGACGGAAGACCCTACAATGAGCAGTTCTTC. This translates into CSVQGMDGRPYNEQFF.

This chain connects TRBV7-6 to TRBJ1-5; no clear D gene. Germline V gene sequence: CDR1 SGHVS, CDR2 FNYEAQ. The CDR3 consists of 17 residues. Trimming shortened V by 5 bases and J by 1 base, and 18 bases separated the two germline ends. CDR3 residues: CASSPIRRELSNQPQHF. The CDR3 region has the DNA TGTGCCAGCAGCCCGATTCGACGGGAGCTAAGCAATCAGCCCCAGCATTTT.